This TCR beta chain was obtained from a study of T cell repertoires in cytomegalovirus infection. About the research overall: Indications of both CMV infection and matching HLA type were provided by public TCR beta signatures. Regarding the study as a whole: Individuals carrying CMV plus the relevant HLA were identified by cumulative frequency of public TCR beta families. HLA-C-restricted TCR beta clonotypes specific for CMV led the ex vivo response.

The germline V gene has CDR1 MNHEY and CDR2 SMNVEV (reference sequence). With 4 bases removed from V and 3 bases from J, the gap between germline ends came to 11 bases. The CDR3 is 14 residues long. TCRdb re-called the reads with MiXCR, one entry per CDR3 protein. The data show hundreds of thousands of distinct CDR3 sequences, over 7.5% seen once. As concerns this clonotype: Its antigen is unidentified.

This receptor was identified in a human donor in good health (CMV status not recorded). Some clones in this sample may be carry-over from other donors' samples. The chain combines TRBV27 with TRBJ2-3; no clear D. The sequenced material came from PBMCs. The CDR3, as DNA: TGTGCCAGCAGTTCGCTCCCGTCGACAGATACGCAGTATTTT. Translation gives CASSSLPSTDTQYF.